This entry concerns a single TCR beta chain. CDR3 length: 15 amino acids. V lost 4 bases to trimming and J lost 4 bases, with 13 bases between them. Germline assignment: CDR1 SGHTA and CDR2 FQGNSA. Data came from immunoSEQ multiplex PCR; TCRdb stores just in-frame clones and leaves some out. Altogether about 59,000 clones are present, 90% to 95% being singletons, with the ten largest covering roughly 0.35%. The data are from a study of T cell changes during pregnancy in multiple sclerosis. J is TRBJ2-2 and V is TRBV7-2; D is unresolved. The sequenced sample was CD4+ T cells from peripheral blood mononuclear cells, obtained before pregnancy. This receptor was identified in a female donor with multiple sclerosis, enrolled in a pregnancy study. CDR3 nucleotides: TGTGCCAGCAGCTCCCCGGTGATGAGCACCGGGGAGCTGTTTTTT. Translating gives CASSSPVMSTGELFF.